The rows below give T cell receptor beta chains drawn from one sample of a study of T cell changes during pregnancy in multiple sclerosis. TCRdb's copy holds only in-frame clones and misses some; the assay was immunoSEQ multiplex PCR. Of about 38,000 clones in the sample, less than 95% are singletons; the top ten hold 0.39%. Here the sequenced sample was CD4+ T cells from peripheral blood mononuclear cells, taken in the second trimester of pregnancy. All receptors derive from a female donor with multiple sclerosis, enrolled in a pregnancy study. The CDR3 runs from the conserved cysteine through the conserved F or W. A D gene is named only where the DNA matches it firmly. Expanded clones are given a class, and other clones once, few, many or no size at all.

J	D	size	V	CDR3	DNA
TRBJ2-2	TRBD1	-	TRBV4-2	CASSQDQDRATGELFF	TGTGCCAGCAGCCAAGATCAGGACAGGGCGACCGGGGAGCTGTTTTTT
TRBJ2-7	-	-	TRBV5-4	CASSRDSYEQYF	TGTGCCAGCAGCCGCGACAGCTACGAGCAGTACTTC
TRBJ2-1	-	-	TRBV5-1	CASSLGLARPVNEQFF	TGCGCCAGCAGCTTGGGGCTAGCTAGACCTGTAAATGAGCAGTTCTTC
TRBJ2-7	TRBD2	-	TRBV12-5	CASARRRESYEQYF	TGTGCTAGTGCCCGCCGGCGGGAGAGCTACGAGCAGTACTTC
TRBJ2-2	TRBD2	-	TRBV2	CASTLGLAGVIGELFF	TGTGCCAGCACCTTGGGACTAGCGGGAGTAATCGGGGAGCTGTTTTTT
TRBJ2-3	TRBD2	-	TRBV5-4	CASSPGRGGFDTQYF	TGTGCCAGCAGCCCTGGGCGGGGGGGTTTTGATACGCAGTATTTT
TRBJ2-7	TRBD2	-	TRBV7-8	CASSLIGGSSYEQYF	TGTGCCAGCAGCTTAATTGGCGGGAGCTCCTACGAGCAGTACTTC
TRBJ2-5	-	-	TRBV5-4	CASSPGHLQETQYF	TGTGCCAGCAGCCCTGGACACCTACAAGAGACCCAGTACTTC
TRBJ1-1	-	-	TRBV30	CAWRRVGRSTEAFF	TGTGCCTGGAGGCGTGTGGGGAGAAGTACTGAAGCTTTCTTT
TRBJ1-1	TRBD1	once	TRBV19	CATTETGARDTEAFF	TGTGCCACAACCGAGACAGGGGCTAGGGACACTGAAGCTTTCTTT
TRBJ2-5	-	-	TRBV5-1	CASSLAGSSGTQYF	TGCGCCAGCAGCTTGGCCGGCAGTTCGGGGACCCAGTACTTC
TRBJ1-1	TRBD1	once	TRBV15	CATTPRTGLTEAFF	TGTGCCACCACCCCTAGGACAGGGCTGACTGAAGCTTTCTTT
TRBJ1-1	TRBD1	-	TRBV18	CASSPDRGLSEAFF	TGTGCCAGCTCCCCGGACAGGGGGCTGTCTGAAGCTTTCTTT
TRBJ2-2	-	-	TRBV15	CATSRDLAAGSGELFF	TGTGCCACCAGCAGAGATTTAGCGGCAGGGTCCGGGGAGCTGTTTTTT
TRBJ2-4	-	-	TRBV27	CASSLRGPDRAKNIQYF	TGTGCCAGCAGTTTAAGGGGACCCGACAGGGCCAAAAACATTCAGTACTTC
TRBJ1-5	-	once	TRBV7-9	CASSLGQGSNQPQHF	TGTGCCAGCAGCCTGGGACAAGGGAGCAATCAGCCCCAGCATTTT
TRBJ1-3	TRBD1	-	TRBV6-5	CASTGTAHPGNTIYF	TGTGCCAGCACTGGGACAGCCCACCCTGGAAACACCATATATTTT
TRBJ2-2	TRBD1	-	TRBV18	CASSQTGANTGELFF	TGTGCCAGCTCGCAAACAGGGGCGAACACCGGGGAGCTGTTTTTT
TRBJ2-7	-	once	TRBV5-1	CASSLGNIPSYEQYF	TGCGCCAGCAGCTTGGGTAACATACCCTCCTACGAGCAGTACTTC
TRBJ2-2	TRBD1	-	TRBV30	CAWTRGGQGVHTGELFF	TGTGCCTGGACCCGAGGGGGACAGGGAGTACACACCGGGGAGCTGTTTTTT
TRBJ1-5	TRBD1	-	TRBV19	CASSDRVGQPQHF	TGTGCCAGTAGCGACAGGGTGGGTCAGCCCCAGCATTTT
TRBJ2-1	TRBD1	-	TRBV19	CASSDGQGGVNEQFF	TGTGCCAGTAGCGACGGACAGGGGGGCGTTAATGAGCAGTTCTTC
TRBJ1-6	TRBD1	-	TRBV11-2	CASSLDPPTGGNSPLHF	TGTGCCAGCAGCTTAGATCCCCCGACAGGGGGAAATTCACCCCTCCACTTT
TRBJ2-7	-	once	TRBV2	CASSGTSYEQYF	TGTGCCAGCAGTGGGACTTCCTACGAGCAGTACTTC
TRBJ2-1	TRBD1	-	TRBV9	CASSGRQGYEQFF	TGTGCCAGCAGCGGAAGACAGGGGTATGAGCAGTTCTTC
TRBJ2-7	TRBD1	-	TRBV5-1	CASSLRTGATYEQYF	TGCGCCAGCAGCCTGAGGACAGGAGCCACCTACGAGCAGTACTTC
TRBJ2-1	-	-	TRBV30	CAWSGAISYNEQFF	TGTGCCTGGAGTGGAGCGATCTCCTACAATGAGCAGTTCTTC
TRBJ2-7	-	-	TRBV5-1	CASSLGYPTGEQYF	TGCGCCAGCAGCTTGGGTTATCCCACGGGGGAGCAGTACTTC
TRBJ1-2	TRBD1	-	TRBV2	CASMERTGRYGYTF	TGTGCCAGCATGGAGAGGACAGGGCGGTATGGCTACACCTTC
TRBJ1-1	-	-	TRBV4-2	CASSQVSQGEAFF	TGTGCCAGCAGCCAAGTGTCGCAGGGTGAAGCTTTCTTT
TRBJ2-5	-	-	TRBV14	CASSQIRPGLSQETQYF	TGTGCCAGCAGCCAAATACGCCCAGGACTATCACAAGAGACCCAGTACTTC
TRBJ2-3	TRBD2	-	TRBV7-9	CASSRGLAGPSTDTQYF	TGTGCCAGCAGCAGGGGACTAGCGGGGCCCTCCACAGATACGCAGTATTTT
TRBJ2-1	-	-	TRBV28	CASSLLTWGRGPFYNEQFF	TGTGCCAGCAGTTTACTAACCTGGGGCAGGGGCCCCTTCTACAATGAGCAGTTCTTC